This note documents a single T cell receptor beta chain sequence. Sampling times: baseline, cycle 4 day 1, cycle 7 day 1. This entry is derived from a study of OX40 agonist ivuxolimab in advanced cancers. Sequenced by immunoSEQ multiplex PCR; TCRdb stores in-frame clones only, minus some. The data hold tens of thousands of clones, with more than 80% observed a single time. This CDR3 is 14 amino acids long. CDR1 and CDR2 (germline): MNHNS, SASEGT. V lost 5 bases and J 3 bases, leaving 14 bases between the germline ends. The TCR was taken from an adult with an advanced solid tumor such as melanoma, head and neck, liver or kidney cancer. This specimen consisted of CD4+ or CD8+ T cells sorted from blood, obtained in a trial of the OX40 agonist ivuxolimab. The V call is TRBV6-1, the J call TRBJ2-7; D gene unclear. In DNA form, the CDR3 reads TGTGCCAGCAGTCCCATTCTAGAGTACTACGAGCAGTACTTC. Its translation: CASSPILEYYEQYF.